Each of the 23 T cell receptor beta chains below was sequenced from the same sample in a study of T cells in Graves' hyperthyroidism and ophthalmopathy. The CDR3 regions of TCR beta were amplified from RNA transcripts. HTBI primers drove first-round RT-PCR of the TCR CDR3. From the multiplex PCR reads, TCRdb called clonotypes with MiXCR, one entry per CDR3 protein. The sample lists 500,000 to 550,000 distinct CDR3 sequences; less than 25% were seen once. Input material: blood. The source of these receptors is a man aged 18 to 29 with Graves' hyperthyroidism.

This clonotype was counted ten times or more. The V gene is TRBV7-8, the J gene TRBJ2-7; a weak D match, TRBD2 (5 bases). Germline CDR1 and CDR2: SGHVS and FQNEAQ. Trimming removed 5 bases from V and 3 bases from J, with 8 bases in between. The CDR3 runs to 12 residues. The CDR3 DNA follows: TGTGCCAGCAGCGCACGGGGCTACGAGCAGTACTTC. It encodes CASSARGYEQYF.

Ten or more counts support this clonotype. The chain uses TRBV30 and TRBJ1-5, with D unclear. There are 13 residues in the CDR3. Germline-derived CDR1 and CDR2 are GTSNPN and SVGIG (reference sequence). Trimming removed 0 bases at V and 7 bases at J, with 10 bases between. The CDR3: CAWSVKSRQPQHF. The CDR3 DNA sequence: TGTGCCTGGAGTGTAAAAAGTCGGCAGCCCCAGCATTTT. The variable domain in full, completed from reference TRBV30 and TRBJ1-5, reads SQTIHQWPATLVQPVGSPLSLECTVEGTSNPNLYWYRQAAGRGLQLLFYSVGIGQISSEVPQNLSASRPQDRQFILSSKKLLLSDSGFYLCAWSVKSRQPQHFGDGTRLSIL.

This chain links TRBV6-1 with TRBJ1-5, with D possibly matching TRBD1 (5 bases). Germline V CDR1 and CDR2: MNHNS, SASEGT. The CDR3 covers 14 residues. Trimming removed 6 bases from V and 3 bases from J, with 12 bases in between. The CDR3 nucleotides are TGTGCCAGCAGGCAGGGCTCCCTCAATCAGCCCCAGCATTTT. Protein sequence: CASRQGSLNQPQHF.

In its sample, this clonotype was seen a few times. The chain has TRBV10-3 and TRBJ2-7, with 7 nucleotides matching TRBD1. After removal of 10 bases from V and 4 bases from J, the junction contained 22 bases not matched to a gene. The length of the CDR3 is 17 residues. The germline V gene encodes CDR1 ENHRY and CDR2 SYGVKD. DNA for the CDR3: TGTGCCAAGACCGGGACAGCTCCCGCCGGCGACTTTTACGAGCAGTACTTC. Its translation is CAKTGTAPAGDFYEQYF.

This clonotype showed up many times. The rearrangement uses TRBV6-1 and TRBJ1-1, with D hard to call. V was trimmed by 6 bases and J by 4 bases, leaving 9 bases between them. The length of the CDR3 is 12 residues. Germline V gene data show CDR1 as MNHNS and CDR2 as SASEGT. DNA of the CDR3: TGTGCCAGCAGCCATCCCATCACTGAAGCTTTCTTT. Encoded protein: CASSHPITEAFF.

This clonotype was seen more than once but under ten times. This chain uses TRBV6-1 with TRBJ2-7; no clear D gene. From germline, CDR1 is MNHNS and CDR2 SASEGT. This CDR3 spans 14 amino acids. V was pared by 0 bases and J by 5 bases, with 11 bases between. The CDR3 reads CASSEAVDLNEQYF. The CDR3 bases are TGTGCCAGCAGTGAAGCGGTCGACTTAAACGAGCAGTACTTC.

The sample holds many counts of this clonotype. The V and J genes are TRBV29-1 and TRBJ2-7; 7 nucleotides line up with TRBD1. This CDR3 is 12 amino acids long. Unmatched junction bases numbered 5, after V lost 6 bases and J lost 3 bases. CDR1 and CDR2 (germline): SQVTM, ANQGSEA. The CDR3 spells CSVRDSGYEQYF. DNA of the CDR3: TGCAGCGTACGGGACAGCGGCTACGAGCAGTACTTC.

This clonotype was recorded a few times. Germline and junction disagree at one end, which may indicate a read error. This rearrangement joins TRBV19 to TRBJ1-5, with 7 bases aligning to TRBD1. CDR3 size: 16 residues. The germline V gene has CDR1 LNHDA and CDR2 SQIVND (reference sequence). For the CDR3, the DNA is TGTGCCTGTAGTATCGGAGGGGGCCGGTTCCATCAGCCCCAGCATTTT. The encoded protein is CACSIGGGRFHQPQHF.

This clonotype was recorded at least ten times. This chain uses TRBV19 with TRBJ2-7; 8 bases line up with TRBD1. J gave up 10 bases and V 3 bases, and 14 bases lay outside the gene matches. This CDR3 has 15 amino acids. Per the germline V gene, CDR1 is LNHDA and CDR2 is SQIVND (reference sequence). CDR3 sequence (DNA): TGTGCCAGTAGTATCGAAGACGGACAGGGCGCTCCTCAGTACTTC. Translated, it gives CASSIEDGQGAPQYF.

This clonotype has ten or more counts. The chain combines TRBV9 with TRBJ2-5; 8 bases map to TRBD2. The CDR3 has 15 residues. The junction had 10 bases not matched to a gene; V was cut back by 4 bases and J by 5 bases. Germline CDR1 is SGDLS and CDR2 is YYNGEE. The CDR3 sequence is CASSPMGLDGETQYF. The DNA of the CDR3 is TGTGCCAGCAGCCCTATGGGACTAGACGGCGAGACCCAGTACTTC.

This clonotype has at least ten counts. The rearrangement links TRBV20-1 to TRBJ1-1; 8 bases line up with TRBD1. The V gene end was trimmed by 0 bases and the J gene end by 2 bases; junction bases not matched to a gene: 8. This CDR3 has 16 amino acids. Germline V CDR1 and CDR2: DFQATT, SNEGSKA (reference sequence). The CDR3 region has the DNA TGCAGTGCTAGAGATCCCAGGGGGCCGGGAAACACTGAAGCTTTCTTT. Its protein is CSARDPRGPGNTEAFF.

The rearrangement uses TRBV3-1 and TRBJ1-1; D ambiguous. This CDR3 contains 13 residues. Germline V gene lookup returns CDR1 LGHDT and CDR2 YNNKEL (reference sequence). V was pared by 1 base and J by 3 bases, with 6 bases between. As DNA, the CDR3 is TGTGCCAGCAGCCAAGGACACTACACTGAAGCTTTCTTT. Its translation: CASSQGHYTEAFF.

The chain links TRBV30 to TRBJ1-1; D is perhaps TRBD1 (5 bases). The CDR3 extends over 13 amino acids. Germline V gives CDR1 GTSNPN, CDR2 SVGIG (reference sequence). V dropped 5 bases and J dropped 2 bases, with 12 bases sitting between them. The CDR3, as DNA: TGTGCCTGGGCCCCGGGGGACAACACTGAAGCTTTCTTT. Translation gives CAWAPGDNTEAFF.

The V and J genes are TRBV20-1 and TRBJ2-3; 8 nucleotides align to TRBD2. Germline CDR1 reads DFQATT; CDR2 reads SNEGSKA (reference sequence). V lost 5 bases and J lost 1; bases outside the gene matches: 5. The CDR3 length is 14 residues. The CDR3 is CSARISGGTDTQYF. Here the CDR3 DNA reads TGCAGTGCTCGAATTAGCGGGGGCACAGATACGCAGTATTTT.

The sample holds one count of this clonotype. The conserved phenylalanine or tryptophan normally closing the CDR3 is absent here, so this likely arose from a read error. No DNA is shown, since the ends of the CDR3 on it are uncertain; the CDR3 is the one TCRdb lists. This chain uses TRBV19 with TRBJ1-2. The length of the CDR3 is 10 amino acids, counting both ends. CDR1 and CDR2 (germline): LNHDA, SQIVND (reference sequence). CDR3 residues: CASNGDGYSY.

This clonotype was seen repeatedly, ten times or more. The J gene is TRBJ2-7, the V gene TRBV15, with 7 positions matching TRBD2. Trimming took 2 bases from V and 5 from J; bases not matched to a gene: 9. Germline V gene data show CDR1 as LNHNV and CDR2 as YYDKDF (reference sequence). This CDR3 comprises 15 residues. The CDR3 here is CATSRIRASGDEQYF. The DNA for the CDR3 is TGTGCCACCAGCAGAATTAGGGCTAGCGGAGACGAGCAGTACTTC.

This clonotype was counted at least ten times. The chain links TRBV19 to TRBJ1-5; 7 bases agree with TRBD1. The CDR3 is 15 amino acids. The trim removed 7 bases at V and 5 bases at J, leaving 11 bases unmatched. Germline V gene sequence: CDR1 LNHDA, CDR2 SQIVND (reference sequence). The CDR3 reads CASKLIGGGDQPQHF. Written as DNA, the CDR3 is TGTGCCAGTAAATTGATCGGAGGGGGCGATCAGCCCCAGCATTTT.

This clonotype was recorded at least ten times. The gene calls are TRBV2 and TRBJ2-7, with TRBD1 matching over 9 bases. The CDR3 has 13 residues. The V gene's germline CDR1 is SNHLY and CDR2 FYNNEI. V dropped 6 bases and J dropped 3; count of bases not matched to a gene: 3. The CDR3 here is CASSKDRGYEQYF. The CDR3 nucleotides read TGTGCCAGCAGCAAGGACAGGGGCTACGAGCAGTACTTC.

The count of this clonotype is one. A much larger clone is a single base away; this may be a read error. This chain links TRBV6-1 with TRBJ1-6, with D tentatively TRBD1 (6 bases). Germline CDR1 reads MNHNS; CDR2 reads SASEGT. The CDR3 is 14 amino acids. This CDR3 reads CASSGQLDNPPLHF. CDR3 coding DNA: TGTGCCAGCAGCGGACAGCTAGATAATCCACCCCTCCACTTT.

V usage is TRBV6-2 or TRBV6-3 and J usage is TRBJ1-1; D is unresolved. V was pared by 2 bases and J by 0 bases, with 10 bases between. The CDR3 sequence is 15 residues long. Per germline, CDR1 MNHEY and CDR2 SVGEGT. CDR3 in DNA: TGTGCCAGCAGTTACATCGCGGCGCTGAACACTGAAGCTTTCTTT. Translated, it gives CASSYIAALNTEAFF.

This clonotype has a count of ten or more. V gene TRBV19 combines with J gene TRBJ1-5; D is perhaps TRBD1 (5 bases). V was shortened by 9 bases and J by 4 bases, with 10 bases between the two germline ends. This CDR3 comprises 12 residues. CDR1 and CDR2 (germline): LNHDA, SQIVND (reference sequence). DNA of the CDR3: TGTGCCAGCGCCTCAGGGAATCAGCCCCAGCATTTT. This codes for CASASGNQPQHF.

This clonotype was observed a few times. The rearrangement links TRBV30 to TRBJ2-7, with 10 bases fitting TRBD2. The length of the CDR3 is 15 residues. The V segment lost 3 bases and the J segment 0 bases; nucleotides outside the gene matches: 5. Germline V gene lookup returns CDR1 GTSNPN and CDR2 SVGIG (reference sequence). Here the CDR3 reads CAWRNSGGHSYEQYF. CDR3 nucleotide sequence: TGTGCCTGGAGAAATAGCGGGGGGCACTCCTACGAGCAGTACTTC. The full variable domain, rest sourced from reference TRBV30 and TRBJ2-7, is SQTIHQWPATLVQPVGSPLSLECTVEGTSNPNLYWYRQAAGRGLQLLFYSVGIGQISSEVPQNLSASRPQDRQFILSSKKLLLSDSGFYLCAWRNSGGHSYEQYFGPGTRLTVT.

The V call is TRBV5-1, the J call TRBJ2-4, with D perhaps TRBD2 (6 bases). The CDR3 loop spans 14 amino acids. Trimming pared 0 bases from V and 8 bases from J, leaving 12 bases between. The germline gives CDR1 SGHRS, CDR2 YFSETQ. CDR3 DNA sequence: TGCGCCAGCAGCTTGGGGCCGGGCGGGGACATTCAGTACTTC. It specifies CASSLGPGGDIQYF. Filled out from reference TRBV5-1 and TRBJ2-4, the complete variable domain reads KAGVTQTPRYLIKTRGQQVTLSCSPISGHRSVSWYQQTPGQGLQFLFEYFSETQRNKGNFPGRFSGRQFSNSRSEMNVSTLELGDSALYLCASSLGPGGDIQYFGAGTRLSVL.